The sample holds a few counts of the clone carrying this T cell receptor beta chain. Its antigen is not identified. This sample is drawn from a study of cytomegalovirus exposure and HLA in healthy donors. Whole-study results and caveats: Some public TCRs appeared in many individuals, while most sequences were rare.

Although they were nominally healthy when sampled, donors likely had unrecorded immune exposures. Absent from the records is this donor's CMV serostatus. Use of 60 Vbeta and 13 Jbeta primers characterized the PCR. Clones were read by immunoSEQ multiplex PCR, and TCRdb kept only the in-frame ones, dropping some. The sample shows roughly 140,000 clones, about three quarters of them seen only once. Germline loops: CDR1 SGHVS, CDR2 FNYEAQ. The CDR3 is 19 residues long. The germline V and J ends were trimmed by 5 bases and 4 bases, with 29 bases remaining between them. The sequenced material came from PBMCs. This chain joins TRBV7-6 and TRBJ2-5; D perhaps matches TRBD1 (6 bases). This receptor was obtained from a human donor in good health. The CDR3 bases are TGTGCCAGCAGCGTCCCCGCAGGGGCGCTGATGGATGGACGAGAGACCCAGTACTTC. Translation gives CASSVPAGALMDGRETQYF.